Listed here is a single T cell receptor beta chain. What it binds is unknown. Libraries were prepared by immunoSEQ multiplex PCR; TCRdb keeps only in-frame clonotypes and omits some of them. Of some 54,000 clones listed, over 75% are singletons. Anywhere from 1 to 8 samples came from each patient, spanning pretreatment and on-treatment. The CDR3 loop spans 14 amino acids. Between the trimmed V and J ends, which lost 1 base and 8 bases, there was a span of 17 bases. CDR1 is GTSNPN, CDR2 SVGIG, per germline (reference sequence). The data originate from a study of PD-L1 blockade in urothelial cancer. Study-level information: Each participant's history included 0 to 3 prior chemotherapy regimens. Analyses were performed on blood at 3 weeks after treatment start (the second dose) and at 6 weeks.

Study-wide results and caveats: Pretreatment peripheral blood TCR clonality that fell below the median predicted better survival among the patients studied.

This receptor was obtained from a man aged 35 to 55 with urothelial cancer. This specimen consisted of PBMCs, obtained around atezolizumab (anti-PD-L1) treatment. The rearrangement uses TRBV30 and TRBJ1-2; no firm D call. The CDR3 protein is CAWSEINSSLGYTF. CDR3 DNA sequence: TGTGCCTGGAGTGAGATAAACTCAAGCCTCGGCTACACCTTC.